This T cell receptor beta chain was recorded in a study of T-cell reconstitution after alpha-beta-depleted transplantation in children. This sample's TCRbeta library carried unique molecular identifier barcodes. TCRdb called the PCR reads again in MiXCR, with one record for every CDR3 protein. This sample yields hundreds of thousands of distinct CDR3 sequences, of which over 25% are seen a single time; approximately 2.3% belongs to the top ten. The CDR3 contains 13 residues. With V trimmed by 8 bases and J by 6 bases, 6 bases remained unmatched. This rearrangement joins TRBV12-3 or TRBV12-4 to TRBJ1-5; TRBD1 aligns across 8 bases. This material consisted of PBMCs from the stem cell graft donor, taken from the stem cell graft. The clonotype originates from a human donor who donated a stem cell graft to a child with aplastic anemia. CDR3 nucleotides: TGTGCCAGCCAGGGGGCCGGGGGTCAGCCCCAGCATTTT. Translating it yields CASQGAGGQPQHF.